One T cell receptor (beta chain) is described in this entry. This record belongs to a study of T cell responses to AZD1222 COVID-19 vaccine. The CDR3 extends over 14 amino acids. Germline CDR1 LGHDT, CDR2 YNNKEL (reference sequence). V shed 7 bases and J 6 bases; nucleotides not matched to a gene: 7. Using immunoSEQ multiplex PCR, the repertoire was profiled, and TCRdb retains in-frame clones only, with some absent. This sample has 80,000 or so clones, with approximately 85% found just once. The source is an adult who received the AZD1222 COVID-19 vaccine. The sample in question was peripheral blood, obtained 28 days after the second AZD1222 dose. This rearrangement joins TRBV3-1 (or the pseudogene TRBV3-2) to TRBJ1-4; 8 positions match TRBD1. CDR3 region: CASNSGGAYEKLFF. The CDR3, as DNA: TGTGCCAGCAACTCAGGGGGCGCGTATGAAAAACTGTTTTTT.